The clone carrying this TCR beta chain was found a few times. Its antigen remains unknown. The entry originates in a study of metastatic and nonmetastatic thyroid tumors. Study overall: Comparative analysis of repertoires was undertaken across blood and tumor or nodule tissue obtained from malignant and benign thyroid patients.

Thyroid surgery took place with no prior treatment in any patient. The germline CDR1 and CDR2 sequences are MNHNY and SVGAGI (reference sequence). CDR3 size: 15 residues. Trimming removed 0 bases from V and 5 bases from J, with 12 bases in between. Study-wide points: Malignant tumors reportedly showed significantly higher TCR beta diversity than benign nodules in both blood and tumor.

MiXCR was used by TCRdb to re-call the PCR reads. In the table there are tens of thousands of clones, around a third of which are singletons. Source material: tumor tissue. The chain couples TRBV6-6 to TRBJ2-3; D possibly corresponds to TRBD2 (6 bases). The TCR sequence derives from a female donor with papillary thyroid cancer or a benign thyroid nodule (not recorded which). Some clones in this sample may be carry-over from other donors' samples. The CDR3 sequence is CASSYSSGAIDTQYF. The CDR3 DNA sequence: TGTGCCAGCAGTTACTCGTCGGGAGCAATAGATACGCAGTATTTT.